Below, one TCR beta chain is given with its context. Its antigen remains undetermined. Base qualities are missing; no much larger clone stands one base away. To sequence the TCRbeta CDR3 region, genomic DNA was isolated from the sorted cells. TCRbeta CDR3 regions were sequenced using the immunoSEQ Assay. In its TCRdb copy, this immuneACCESS table keeps in-frame sequences only and misses some clones. Where compared with another copy, unresolved V genes explain less than half of these, and the others have no known cause. This sample gives roughly 43,000 clones in total; about nine tenths of them show up just once. The ten largest account for about an eighth of the sample. Patients with a history of autoimmune disease or receiving systemic immunosuppression were excluded from the trial. Peripheral blood for TCR sequencing was collected from all dose cohorts at baseline, on cycle 4 day 1, and on cycle 7 day 1. The samples were drawn from a first-in-human, open-label, multicenter phase I dose-escalation trial of ivuxolimab. Adults with locally advanced or metastatic head and neck squamous cell, hepatocellular, melanoma or renal cell carcinoma were enrolled in the trial. Before TCR sequencing, CD4+ and CD8+ T cells were separately sorted from peripheral blood.

This record comes from a study of OX40 agonist ivuxolimab in advanced cancers. General notes on the study: Ivuxolimab was a fully human IgG2 agonistic monoclonal antibody targeting the costimulatory receptor OX40 (CD134). Intravenous ivuxolimab was administered to patients every 2 weeks at six dose levels: 0.01, 0.1, 0.3, 1.5, 3 and 10 mg/kg. Among the approximately 54 dose-escalation patients, around 19 had hepatocellular carcinoma, about 15 melanoma, 9 renal cell carcinoma and 9 head and neck cancer. In the dose-escalation cohort, roughly 82% of patients were male, and the mean age was roughly 56 years with a range of roughly 23 to 79. Prior anti-PD-1, anti-PD-L1 or anti-CTLA-4 therapy was permitted, and checkpoint inhibitors had been received by less than 45% of dose-escalation patients. Partial responses were achieved by three dose-escalation patients, of whom one had hepatocellular carcinoma and two had cutaneous melanoma. The purpose of peripheral TCRbeta sequencing was to test whether ivuxolimab changed TCR sequence diversity and led to clonal T-cell expansion. The paper reports the monotherapy dose-escalation portion (N of about 56 patients) of the phase I ivuxolimab trial. Results the study describes overall, beyond this receptor: The antigen specificity of the peripheral T cells that underwent clonal expansion was not determined. Low levels of normalized T-cell clonal expansion were also seen in some patients who did not respond. In the 0.1-3.0 mg/kg groups, partial responders were among the patients with the lowest normalized peripheral clonal expansion, particularly in CD8+ T cells. After ivuxolimab, more expanded clones were found on average in CD8+ T cells than in CD4+ T cells. Clonal expansion of both CD4+ and CD8+ blood T cells was observed from baseline to week 6 at doses 0.1 to 3.0 mg/kg.

The material sequenced was CD4+ or CD8+ T cells sorted from blood, taken in a trial of the OX40 agonist ivuxolimab. This receptor was identified in an adult with an advanced solid tumor such as melanoma, head and neck, liver or kidney cancer.

The nucleotide sequence reads TGCGCCAGCAGCCCGTTACGGGGCATAAACGCGAACACCGGGGAGCTGTTTTTT. This gives the protein CASSPLRGINANTGELFF. Here the chain combines TRBV4-1 and TRBJ2-2; the D element could tentatively be TRBD1 or TRBD2, as 5 bases agree for each. The CDR3 has 18 amino acids, counting the end cysteine and phenylalanine. Here the CDR3 DNA is all that survives: 54 bases in frame from base 1. The germline ends are 18 bases apart after V is trimmed by 4 bases and J by 0 bases. CDR1 MGHRA and CDR2 YSYEKL were looked up in the germline V gene.